This T cell receptor beta chain was identified during a study of T cell responses to AZD1222 COVID-19 vaccine (dated by TCRdb to 2020 to 2022). With respect to the entire study: TCR sequencing covered some 240 trial participants: approximately 200 given two doses of AZD1222 and 26 given two doses of MenACWY control vaccine. Enrollment into the trials was organized by age into subgroups of 18-55, 56-69 and 70-plus years, and those subgroups contained approximately 160, 26 and 62 TCR-sequenced participants, respectively.

Study-wide findings and limitations: Epitopes outside the regions mutated in the B.1.351 and B.1.1.7 variants were reportedly recognized by nearly half of the unique spike-specific TCRs. Participants were mostly white British, with more females than males. The authors suggested clonal diversity may have been underestimated. Because no day 14 peak-response samples were available, the repertoires could be characterized only after the peak T cell response. Only five to seven AZD1222 recipients were SARS-CoV-2 seropositive at baseline, limiting conclusions about previously exposed vaccinees. Spike-specific TCR breadth and depth rose significantly after two AZD1222 doses compared with day 0 and with MenACWY recipients. The vaccine-associated CD4 TCRs covered the entire spike protein, and the dominant responses fell in regions 160-218 and 743-854. In the small 56-69-year group, the increase in depth fell short of significance, most likely because of low power.

This clone was detected once. No antigen is known for it. Qualities for individual bases were not recorded, and no much larger clone is one base off. The time point label here, explained by the study, means: about 28 days (+/-7) after the second vaccine dose. AZD1222 recipients given second doses at about 4 weeks or at about 12 weeks were pooled, since spike-specific TCR depth and breadth were not found to differ between the two schedules. The vaccinee samples were drawn from two UK trials, COV001 and COV002, one of which was a single-blind randomized controlled phase 2/3 trial testing AZD1222 (ChAdOx1 nCoV-19) in healthy adults. For TCRbeta chain sequencing, PBMC samples were collected from trial participants at day 0 and at day 28 after the second dose. The CDR3 regions of human TCRbeta chains were subjected to immunosequencing. The study's own analysis went as follows. TCRs in the repertoires were compared against a reference library of SARS-CoV-2-specific TCRs that had been generated with the MIRA antigen-specificity platform. Breadth meant the fraction of unique TCRs that were SARS-CoV-2-associated, whereas depth meant the fraction of total T cells that were SARS-CoV-2-associated. Using the MIRA data, each spike-specific TCR was mapped to the spike region that the TCR reacts to and placed in a CD4 or CD8 class. Log10-transformed breadth and depth values were compared by one-way ANOVA with Sidak's multiple comparisons tests. TCRdb limited this immuneACCESS table to in-frame rearrangements with V and J called. A share of clones is missing; checked studies link under half to unresolved V genes, and the rest is unexplained. V, J and clone size are those of that table, while D and trimming were read from the DNA. This sample has under 100,000 clones in its table, and approximately 89% of those were observed once. The top ten clonotypes cover 5.3% of the sample.

Specimen: peripheral blood, collected 28 days after the second AZD1222 dose. The sequence was collected from an adult who received the AZD1222 COVID-19 vaccine.

For the CDR3, the sequence is CASSQGAQGTNYGYTF. The nucleotide sequence reads as follows: TGTGCCAGCAGCCAAGGAGCGCAGGGGACGAACTATGGCTACACCTTC. The receptor chain draws on TRBV3-1 (or the pseudogene TRBV3-2) and TRBJ1-2; TRBD1 might be the D gene, on 6 matching bases. The germline V gene (reference sequence) specifies LGHDT as CDR1 and YNNKEL as CDR2. CDR3 length: 16 amino acids, cysteine to phenylalanine. The only DNA kept is the CDR3, 48 bases in frame from the first base. At the junction V is shortened by 1 base and J by 2 bases, with 14 bases in between.